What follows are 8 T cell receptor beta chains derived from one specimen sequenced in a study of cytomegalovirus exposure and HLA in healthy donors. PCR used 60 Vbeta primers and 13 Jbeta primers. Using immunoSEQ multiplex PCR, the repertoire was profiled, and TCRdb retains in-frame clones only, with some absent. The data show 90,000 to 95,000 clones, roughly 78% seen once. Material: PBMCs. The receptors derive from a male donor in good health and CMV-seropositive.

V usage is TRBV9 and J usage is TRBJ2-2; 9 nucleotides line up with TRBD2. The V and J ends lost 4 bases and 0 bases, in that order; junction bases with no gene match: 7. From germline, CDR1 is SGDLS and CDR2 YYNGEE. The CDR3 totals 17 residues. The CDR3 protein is CASSQQRGETNTGELFF. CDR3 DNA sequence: TGTGCCAGCAGCCAGCAGCGGGGGGAGACGAACACCGGGGAGCTGTTTTTT. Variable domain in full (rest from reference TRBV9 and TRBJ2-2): DSGVTQTPKHLITATGQRVTLRCSPRSGDLSVYWYQQSLDQGLQFLIQYYNGEERAKGNILERFSAQQFPDLHSELNLSSLELGDSALYFCASSQQRGETNTGELFFGEGSRLTVL.

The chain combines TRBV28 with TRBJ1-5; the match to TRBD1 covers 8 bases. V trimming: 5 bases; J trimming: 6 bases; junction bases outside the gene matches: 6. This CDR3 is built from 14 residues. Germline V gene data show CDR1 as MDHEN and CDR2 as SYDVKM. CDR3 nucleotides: TGTGCCAGCAGTAACTCAGGGGGCGGTCAGCCCCAGCATTTT. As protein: CASSNSGGGQPQHF.

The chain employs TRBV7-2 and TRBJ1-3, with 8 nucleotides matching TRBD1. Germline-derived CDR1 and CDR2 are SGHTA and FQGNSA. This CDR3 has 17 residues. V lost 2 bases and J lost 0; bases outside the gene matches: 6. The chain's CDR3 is CASSLWARGLSGNTIYF. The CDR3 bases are TGTGCCAGCAGCTTATGGGCCAGGGGGCTCTCTGGAAACACCATATATTTT.

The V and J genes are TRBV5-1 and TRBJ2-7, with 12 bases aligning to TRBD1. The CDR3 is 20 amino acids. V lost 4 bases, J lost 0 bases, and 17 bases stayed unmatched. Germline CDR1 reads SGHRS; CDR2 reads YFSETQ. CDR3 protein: CASSPFAPGQGASSSYEQYF. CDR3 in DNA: TGCGCCAGCAGCCCTTTCGCCCCGGGACAGGGGGCTTCGAGCTCCTACGAGCAGTACTTC.

CDR3 protein: CASSSTGTNTGELFF. As DNA, the CDR3 is TGTGCCAGCAGCTCCACAGGAACGAACACCGGGGAGCTGTTTTTT. The gene calls are TRBV7-7 and TRBJ2-2; maybe TRBD1 (5 bases). Per the germline V gene, CDR1 is SSHAT and CDR2 is FNYEAQ (reference sequence). This CDR3 spans 15 amino acids. V lost 4 bases, J lost 0 bases, and 9 bases lay in between.

The DNA of the CDR3 is TGTGCCAGTAGCCTTCGGACAGTAGAGACCCAGTACTTC. This sequence encodes CASSLRTVETQYF. The chain uses TRBV19 and TRBJ2-5, with D perhaps TRBD1 (6 bases). The germline V gene has CDR1 LNHDA and CDR2 SQIVND (reference sequence). The CDR3 totals 13 residues. The ends were cut back, 6 bases at V and 4 bases at J, with 12 bases in the middle.

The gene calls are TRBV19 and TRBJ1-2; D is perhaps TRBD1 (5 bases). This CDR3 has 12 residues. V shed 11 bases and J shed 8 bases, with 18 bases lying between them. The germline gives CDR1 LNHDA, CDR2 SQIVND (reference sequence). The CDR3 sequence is CAAGPGTGGYTF. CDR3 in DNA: TGTGCCGCCGGGCCAGGGACTGGCGGCTACACCTTC.

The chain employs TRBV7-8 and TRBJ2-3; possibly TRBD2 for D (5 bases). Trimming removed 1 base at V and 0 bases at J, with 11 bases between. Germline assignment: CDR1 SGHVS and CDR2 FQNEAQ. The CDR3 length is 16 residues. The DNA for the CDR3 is TGTGCCAGCAGCTTAGGGGAGACTCGAAGCACAGATACGCAGTATTTT. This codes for CASSLGETRSTDTQYF. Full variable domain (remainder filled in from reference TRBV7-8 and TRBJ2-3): GAGVSQSPRYKVAKRGQDVALRCDPISGHVSLFWYQQALGQGPEFLTYFQNEAQLDKSGLPSDRFFAERPEGSVSTLKIQRTQQEDSAVYLCASSLGETRSTDTQYFGPGTRLTVL.